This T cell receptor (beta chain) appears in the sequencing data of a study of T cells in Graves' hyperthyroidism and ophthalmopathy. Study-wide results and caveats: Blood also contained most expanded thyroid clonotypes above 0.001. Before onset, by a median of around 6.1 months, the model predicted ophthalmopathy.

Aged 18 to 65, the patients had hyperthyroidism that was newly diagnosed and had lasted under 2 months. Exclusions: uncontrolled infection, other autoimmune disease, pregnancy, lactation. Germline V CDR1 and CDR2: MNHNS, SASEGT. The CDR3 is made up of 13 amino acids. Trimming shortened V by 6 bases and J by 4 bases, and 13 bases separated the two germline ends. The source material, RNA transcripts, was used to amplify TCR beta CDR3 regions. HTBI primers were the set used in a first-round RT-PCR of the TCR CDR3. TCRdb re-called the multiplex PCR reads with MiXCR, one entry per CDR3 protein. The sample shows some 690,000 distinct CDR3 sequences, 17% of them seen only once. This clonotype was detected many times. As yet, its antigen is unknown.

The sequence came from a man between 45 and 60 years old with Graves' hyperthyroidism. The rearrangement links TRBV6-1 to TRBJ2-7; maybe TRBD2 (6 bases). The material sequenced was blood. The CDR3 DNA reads TGTGCCAGCAGCCCGGGGGTCGCATACGAGCAGTACTTC. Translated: CASSPGVAYEQYF.